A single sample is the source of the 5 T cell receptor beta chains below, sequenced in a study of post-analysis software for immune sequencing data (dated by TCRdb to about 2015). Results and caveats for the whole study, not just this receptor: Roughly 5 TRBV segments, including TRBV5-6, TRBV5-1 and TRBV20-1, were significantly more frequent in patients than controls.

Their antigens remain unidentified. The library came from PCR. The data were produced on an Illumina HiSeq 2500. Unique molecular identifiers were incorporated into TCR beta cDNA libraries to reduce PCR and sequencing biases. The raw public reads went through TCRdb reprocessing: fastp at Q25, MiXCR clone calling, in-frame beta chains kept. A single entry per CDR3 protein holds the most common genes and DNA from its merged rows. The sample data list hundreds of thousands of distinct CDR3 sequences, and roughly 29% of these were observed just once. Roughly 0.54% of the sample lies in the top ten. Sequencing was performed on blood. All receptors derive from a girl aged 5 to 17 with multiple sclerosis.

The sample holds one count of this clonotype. The CDR3 DNA reads as TGTGCCAGCAGCCAACGCGGGGGCAGGACTAGAACAGATACGCAGTATTTT. Amino acid sequence: CASSQRGGRTRTDTQYF. The chain uses TRBV7-8 and TRBJ2-3; possibly TRBD2 for D (7 bases). The CDR3 extends over 17 amino acids. The V end lost 5 bases, the J end lost 3 bases, and 21 bases lay between the germline ends. Germline V lookup: CDR1 SGHVS, CDR2 FQNEAQ.

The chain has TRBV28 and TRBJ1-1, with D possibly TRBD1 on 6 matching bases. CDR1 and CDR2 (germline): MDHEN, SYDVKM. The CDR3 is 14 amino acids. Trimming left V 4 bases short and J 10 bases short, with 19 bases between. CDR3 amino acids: CASSSHWGGVGAFF. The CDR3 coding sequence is TGTGCCAGCAGTTCTCACTGGGGGGGCGTCGGAGCTTTCTTT.

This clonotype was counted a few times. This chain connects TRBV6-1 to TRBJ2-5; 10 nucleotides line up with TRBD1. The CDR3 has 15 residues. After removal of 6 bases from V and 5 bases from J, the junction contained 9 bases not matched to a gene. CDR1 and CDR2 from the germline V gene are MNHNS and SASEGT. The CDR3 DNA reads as TGTGCCAGCAGGAGGGGGACAGGGGTGTGGGAGACCCAGTACTTC. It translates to CASRRGTGVWETQYF.

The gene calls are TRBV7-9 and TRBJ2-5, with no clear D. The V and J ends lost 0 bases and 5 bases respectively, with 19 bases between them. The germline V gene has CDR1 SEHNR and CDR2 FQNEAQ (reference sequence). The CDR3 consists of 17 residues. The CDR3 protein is CASSLALPDPPEETQYF. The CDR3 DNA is TGTGCCAGCAGCTTAGCGCTGCCAGACCCGCCCGAGGAGACCCAGTACTTC.

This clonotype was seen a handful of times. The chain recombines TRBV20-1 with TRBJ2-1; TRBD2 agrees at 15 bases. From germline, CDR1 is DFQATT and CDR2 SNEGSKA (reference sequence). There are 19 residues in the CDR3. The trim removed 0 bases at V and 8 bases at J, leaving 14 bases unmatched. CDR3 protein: CSARDLTGTSGRFDYEQFF. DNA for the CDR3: TGCAGTGCTAGAGACCTCACCGGGACTAGCGGGAGGTTTGACTATGAGCAGTTCTTC.